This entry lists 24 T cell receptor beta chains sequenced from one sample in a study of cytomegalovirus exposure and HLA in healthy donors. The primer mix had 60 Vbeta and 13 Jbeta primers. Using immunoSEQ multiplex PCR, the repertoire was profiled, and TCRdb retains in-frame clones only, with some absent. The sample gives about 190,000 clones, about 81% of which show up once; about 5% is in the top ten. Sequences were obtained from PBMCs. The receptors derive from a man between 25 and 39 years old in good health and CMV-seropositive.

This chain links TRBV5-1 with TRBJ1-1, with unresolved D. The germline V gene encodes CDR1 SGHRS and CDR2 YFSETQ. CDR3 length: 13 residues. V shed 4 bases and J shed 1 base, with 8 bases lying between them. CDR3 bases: TGCGCCAGCAGCCCTCGACAGAACACTGAAGCTTTCTTT. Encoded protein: CASSPRQNTEAFF.

The CDR3 sequence is CASSPGGGRQSYYEQYF. CDR3 DNA: TGCGCCAGCAGCCCTGGGGGGGGGCGCCAATCATACTACGAGCAGTACTTC. V and J are TRBV5-1 and TRBJ2-7; D possibly corresponds to TRBD2 (7 bases). Germline lookup yields CDR1 SGHRS and CDR2 YFSETQ. Trimming pared 4 bases from V and 3 bases from J, leaving 23 bases between. CDR3 length equals 17 residues.

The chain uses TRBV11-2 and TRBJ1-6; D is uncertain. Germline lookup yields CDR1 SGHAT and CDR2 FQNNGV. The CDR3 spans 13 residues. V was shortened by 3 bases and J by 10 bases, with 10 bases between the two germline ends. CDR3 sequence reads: CASSFTRNSPLHF. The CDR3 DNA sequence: TGTGCCAGCAGCTTCACGAGGAACTCACCCCTCCACTTT.

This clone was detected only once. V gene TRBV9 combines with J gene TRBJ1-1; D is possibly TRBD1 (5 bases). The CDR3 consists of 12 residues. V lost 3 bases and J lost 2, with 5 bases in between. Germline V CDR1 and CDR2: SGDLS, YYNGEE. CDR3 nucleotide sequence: TGTGCCAGCAGCGGGGGCAACACTGAAGCTTTCTTT. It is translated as CASSGGNTEAFF.

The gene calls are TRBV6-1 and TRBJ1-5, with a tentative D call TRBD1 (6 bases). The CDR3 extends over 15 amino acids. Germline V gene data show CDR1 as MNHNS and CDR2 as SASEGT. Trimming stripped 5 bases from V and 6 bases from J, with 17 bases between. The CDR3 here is CASSPSLTGTQPQHF. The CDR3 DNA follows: TGTGCCAGCAGTCCAAGTTTAACAGGGACTCAGCCCCAGCATTTT.

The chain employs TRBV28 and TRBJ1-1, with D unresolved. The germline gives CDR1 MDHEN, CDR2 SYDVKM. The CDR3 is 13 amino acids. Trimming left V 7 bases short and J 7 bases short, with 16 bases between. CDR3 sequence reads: CASTRRQGSEAFF. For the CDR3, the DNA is TGTGCCAGCACTCGACGTCAAGGGAGTGAAGCTTTCTTT.

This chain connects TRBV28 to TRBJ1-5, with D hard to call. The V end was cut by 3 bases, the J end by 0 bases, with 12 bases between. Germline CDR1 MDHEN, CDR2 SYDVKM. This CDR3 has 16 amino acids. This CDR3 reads CASSFRTGFSNQPQHF. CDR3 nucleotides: TGTGCCAGCAGTTTTAGAACGGGTTTTAGCAATCAGCCCCAGCATTTT.

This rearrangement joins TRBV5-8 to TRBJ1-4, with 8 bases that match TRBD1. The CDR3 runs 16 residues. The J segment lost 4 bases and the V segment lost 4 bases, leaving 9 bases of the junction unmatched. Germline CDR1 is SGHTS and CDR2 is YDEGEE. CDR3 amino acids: CASSLSRGQINEKLFF. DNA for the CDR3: TGTGCCAGCAGCCTTTCCAGGGGGCAGATTAATGAAAAACTGTTTTTT.

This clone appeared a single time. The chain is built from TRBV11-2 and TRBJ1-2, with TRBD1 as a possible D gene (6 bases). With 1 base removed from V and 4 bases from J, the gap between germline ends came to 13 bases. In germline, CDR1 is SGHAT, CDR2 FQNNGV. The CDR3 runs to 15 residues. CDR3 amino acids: CASSLGGRGRYGYTF. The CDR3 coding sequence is TGTGCCAGCAGCTTAGGGGGCAGGGGACGCTATGGCTACACCTTC.

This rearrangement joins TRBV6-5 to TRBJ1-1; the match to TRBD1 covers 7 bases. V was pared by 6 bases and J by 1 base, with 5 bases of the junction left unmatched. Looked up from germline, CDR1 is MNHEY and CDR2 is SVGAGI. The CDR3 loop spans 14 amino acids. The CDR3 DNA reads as TGTGCCAGCAGGGAACAGGGGAGGAACACTGAAGCTTTCTTT. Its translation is CASREQGRNTEAFF.

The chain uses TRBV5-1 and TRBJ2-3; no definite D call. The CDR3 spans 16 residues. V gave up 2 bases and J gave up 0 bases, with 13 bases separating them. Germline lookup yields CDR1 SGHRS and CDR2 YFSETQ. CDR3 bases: TGCGCCAGCAGCTTCTCCAGGATTTCCAGCACAGATACGCAGTATTTT. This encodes CASSFSRISSTDTQYF.

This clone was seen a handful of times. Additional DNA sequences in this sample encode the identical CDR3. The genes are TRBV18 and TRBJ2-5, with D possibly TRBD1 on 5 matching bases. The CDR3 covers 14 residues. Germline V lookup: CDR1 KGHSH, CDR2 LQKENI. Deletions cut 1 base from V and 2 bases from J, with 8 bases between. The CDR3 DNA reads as TGTGCCAGCTCACCACGGCAGGGTCAAGAGACCCAGTACTTC. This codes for CASSPRQGQETQYF. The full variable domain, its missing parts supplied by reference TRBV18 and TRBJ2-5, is NAGVMQNPRHLVRRRGQEARLRCSPMKGHSHVYWYRQLPEEGLKFMVYLQKENIIDESGMPKERFSAEFPKEGPSILRIQQVVRGDSAAYFCASSPRQGQETQYFGPGTRLLVL.

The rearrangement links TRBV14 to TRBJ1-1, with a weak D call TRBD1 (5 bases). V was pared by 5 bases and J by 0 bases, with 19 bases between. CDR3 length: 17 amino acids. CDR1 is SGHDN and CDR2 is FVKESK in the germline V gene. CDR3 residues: CASSKRDSGWVNTEAFF. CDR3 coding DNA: TGTGCCAGCAGCAAAAGGGACTCCGGGTGGGTGAACACTGAAGCTTTCTTT.

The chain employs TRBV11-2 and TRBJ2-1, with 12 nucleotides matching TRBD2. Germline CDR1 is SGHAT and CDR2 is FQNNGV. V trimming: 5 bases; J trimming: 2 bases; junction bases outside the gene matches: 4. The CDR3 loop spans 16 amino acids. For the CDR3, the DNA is TGTGCCAGCAGCCCCTCTAGCGGGAGGGCCTACAATGAGCAGTTCTTC. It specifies CASSPSSGRAYNEQFF. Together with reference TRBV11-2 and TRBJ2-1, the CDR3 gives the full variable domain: EAGVAQSPRYKIIEKRQSVAFWCNPISGHATLYWYQQILGQGPKLLIQFQNNGVVDDSQLPKDRFSAERLKGVDSTLKIQPAKLEDSAVYLCASSPSSGRAYNEQFFGPGTRLTVL.

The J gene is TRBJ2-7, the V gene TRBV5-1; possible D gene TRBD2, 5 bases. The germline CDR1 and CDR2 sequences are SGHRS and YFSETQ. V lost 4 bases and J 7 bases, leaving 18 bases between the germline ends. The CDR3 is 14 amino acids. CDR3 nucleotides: TGCGCCAGCAGCCTGGTCGGGGTCATCAGTGAGCAGTACTTC. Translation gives CASSLVGVISEQYF.

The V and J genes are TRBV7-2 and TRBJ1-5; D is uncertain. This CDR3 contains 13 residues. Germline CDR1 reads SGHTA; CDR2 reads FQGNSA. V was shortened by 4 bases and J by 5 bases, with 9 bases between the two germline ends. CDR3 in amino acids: CASSSRQDQPQHF. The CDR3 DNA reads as TGTGCCAGCAGCTCCCGGCAGGATCAGCCCCAGCATTTT.

The CDR3 reads CASSDSGTSGKYEQYF. The CDR3 DNA follows: TGTGCCAGCAGTGACTCCGGGACTAGCGGGAAGTACGAGCAGTACTTC. The chain uses TRBV25-1 and TRBJ2-7; 13 bases agree with TRBD2. There are 16 residues in the CDR3. V shed 3 bases, J shed 4 bases, and the junction held 6 bases outside the gene matches. The germline V gene encodes CDR1 MGHDK and CDR2 SYGVNS.

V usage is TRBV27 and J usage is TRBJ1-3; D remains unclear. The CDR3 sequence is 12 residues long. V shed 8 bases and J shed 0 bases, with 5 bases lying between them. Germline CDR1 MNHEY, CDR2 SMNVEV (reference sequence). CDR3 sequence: CASRSSGNTIYF. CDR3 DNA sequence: TGTGCCAGCCGTAGCTCTGGAAACACCATATATTTT.

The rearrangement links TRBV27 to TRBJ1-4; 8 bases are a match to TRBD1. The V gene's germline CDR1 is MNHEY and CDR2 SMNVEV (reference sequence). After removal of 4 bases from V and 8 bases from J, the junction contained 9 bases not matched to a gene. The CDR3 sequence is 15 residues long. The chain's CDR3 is CASSSPGQGREKLFF. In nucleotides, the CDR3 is TGTGCCAGCAGTTCCCCCGGACAGGGAAGGGAAAAACTGTTTTTT.

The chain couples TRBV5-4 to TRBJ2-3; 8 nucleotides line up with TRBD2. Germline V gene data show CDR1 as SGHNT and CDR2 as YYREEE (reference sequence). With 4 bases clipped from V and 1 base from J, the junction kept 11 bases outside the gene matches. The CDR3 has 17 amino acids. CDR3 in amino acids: CASSHRLARTGTDTQYF. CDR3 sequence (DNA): TGTGCCAGCAGCCACCGACTAGCGCGTACCGGCACAGATACGCAGTATTTT.

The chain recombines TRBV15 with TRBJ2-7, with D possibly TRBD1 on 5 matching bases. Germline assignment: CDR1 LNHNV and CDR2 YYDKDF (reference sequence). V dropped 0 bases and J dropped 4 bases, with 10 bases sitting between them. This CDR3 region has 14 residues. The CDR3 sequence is CATSRDRRAYEQYF. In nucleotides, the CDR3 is TGTGCCACCAGCAGAGATCGCAGGGCATACGAGCAGTACTTC.

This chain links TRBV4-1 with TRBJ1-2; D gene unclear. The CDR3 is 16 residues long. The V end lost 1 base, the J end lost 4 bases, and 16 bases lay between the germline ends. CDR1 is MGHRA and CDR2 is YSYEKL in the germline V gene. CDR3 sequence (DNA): TGCGCCAGCAGCCAAGTTTACGGGGAAGGGAGCTATGGCTACACCTTC. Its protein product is CASSQVYGEGSYGYTF.

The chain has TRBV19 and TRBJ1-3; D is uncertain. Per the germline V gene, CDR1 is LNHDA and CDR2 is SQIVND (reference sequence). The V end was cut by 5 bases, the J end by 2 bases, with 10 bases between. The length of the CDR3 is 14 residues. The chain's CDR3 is CASSPISTGNTIYF. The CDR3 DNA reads TGTGCCAGTAGTCCTATCTCAACTGGAAACACCATATATTTT.

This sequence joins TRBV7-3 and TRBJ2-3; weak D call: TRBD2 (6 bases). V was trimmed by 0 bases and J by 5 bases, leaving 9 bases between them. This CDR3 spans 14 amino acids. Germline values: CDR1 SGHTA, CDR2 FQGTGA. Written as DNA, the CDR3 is TGTGCCAGCAGCTTAACTCGGGAGAGAGATACGCAGTATTTT. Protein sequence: CASSLTRERDTQYF.